This paragraph reports one T cell receptor (beta chain). Antigen specificity is unknown. Combined were second doses at about 4 or about 12 weeks. This entry belongs to a study of T cell responses to AZD1222 COVID-19 vaccine. General study points: Mapped onto spike, vaccine-associated CD4 TCRs spanned it and were dominant at 160-218 and 743-854. Most donors were white British, females outnumbered males, and clonal diversity was possibly underestimated. Baseline seropositivity occurred in only six or seven AZD1222 recipients.

The CDR3 spans 18 residues. CDR1 LNHDA and CDR2 SQIVND come from the germline V gene (reference sequence). The ends were cut back, 2 bases at V and 7 bases at J, with 21 bases in the middle. Sequencing was performed with immunoSEQ multiplex PCR; in TCRdb, only in-frame clones are kept and a portion is missing. The table records approximately 82,000 clones, approximately 90% of them present only once. Sequences were derived from peripheral blood, sampled 28 days after the second AZD1222 dose. This sequence was found in an adult who received the AZD1222 COVID-19 vaccine. This chain connects TRBV19 to TRBJ1-6, with D possibly being TRBD1 (6 bases). CDR3 nucleotide sequence: TGTGCCAGTAGTATAAGCGGTGTTAACCCCGGACAGAATTCACCCCTCCACTTT. This encodes CASSISGVNPGQNSPLHF.